This entry lists 3 T cell receptor beta chains sequenced from one sample in a study of OX40 agonist ivuxolimab in advanced cancers. Produced via immunoSEQ multiplex PCR; TCRdb's table is partial and in-frame only. Among 82,000 or so clones listed, around nine tenths were seen once. The sample here was CD4+ or CD8+ T cells sorted from blood, taken in a trial of the OX40 agonist ivuxolimab. The receptors here all came from an adult with an advanced solid tumor such as melanoma, head and neck, liver or kidney cancer.

This rearrangement joins TRBV4-1 to TRBJ1-6; D unclear. The V end lost 4 bases, the J end lost 0 bases, and 13 bases lay between the germline ends. Germline V gene data show CDR1 as MGHRA and CDR2 as YSYEKL. CDR3 length: 17 residues. CDR3 in amino acids: CASSLVGKGSYNSPLHF. CDR3 coding DNA: TGCGCCAGCAGCCTCGTTGGGAAGGGCTCCTATAATTCACCCCTCCACTTT.

The chain has TRBV28 and TRBJ2-5; TRBD2 agrees at 7 bases. The CDR3 spans 15 residues. CDR1 and CDR2 (germline): MDHEN, SYDVKM. The ends lost 5 bases at V and 2 bases at J; junction bases unmatched: 8. The CDR3 here is CASSPASGAQETQYF. CDR3 DNA: TGTGCCAGCAGTCCGGCTAGCGGAGCGCAAGAGACCCAGTACTTC.

The genes are TRBV19 and TRBJ2-2, with TRBD2 identical over 12 bases. The J segment lost 2 bases and the V segment lost 5 bases, leaving 6 bases of the junction unmatched. Germline lookup yields CDR1 LNHDA and CDR2 SQIVND (reference sequence). The CDR3 contains 17 residues. CDR3 nucleotide sequence: TGTGCCAGTAGTCCTTCTAGCGGGAGGGTAAACACCGGGGAGCTGTTTTTT. This sequence encodes CASSPSSGRVNTGELFF.